These T cell receptor beta chains were read from a single sample in a study of T cells after yellow fever vaccination. A single record per CDR3 protein comes from TCRdb applying MiXCR to the 5' RACE reads. The table has roughly 150,000 distinct CDR3 sequences, 7.7% seen once. The input for sequencing was CD4+ T cells sorted from PBMCs, taken 5 days after the yellow fever booster vaccination. The origin of the receptors is a man aged 25 to 40 who received the YFV17D yellow fever vaccine. CDR3s include the opening cysteine and the closing phenylalanine or tryptophan. Fields, in order: D gene, J gene, clone size, V gene, CDR3 DNA, CDR3 protein. A D gene is named only where the DNA matches it firmly. Size is omitted from some rows. Given values are once, few, many or a class for expanded clones.

NA TRBJ1-2 many TRBV12-3/TRBV12-4 TGTGCCAGCAGCCTCGCCCTTAACTATGGCTACACCTTC CASSLALNYGYTF
NA TRBJ2-7 many TRBV10-3 TGTGCCATCAGTGCGGGCGGTCCCGAGGTCGAGCAGTACTTC CAISAGGPEVEQYF
NA TRBJ2-3 many TRBV5-1 TGCGCCAGCAGCTCCAAAGATACGCAGTATTTT CASSSKDTQYF
TRBD1 TRBJ2-5 many TRBV7-8 TGTGCCAGCAGCCCGCGACAGGGTCAGTCAGAGACCCAGTACTTC CASSPRQGQSETQYF
NA TRBJ2-7 many TRBV5-5 TGTGCCAGCATCCCGGGCCCTAGGGACTCCTACGAGCAGTACTTC CASIPGPRDSYEQYF
NA TRBJ1-4 NA TRBV4-3 TGCGCCAGCAGCCAAGATTCGCAGGGAGGAAAACTGTTTTTT CASSQDSQGGKLFF
NA TRBJ2-3 many TRBV20-1 TGCAGTGCTATAACGCGGACGGATACGCAGTATTTT CSAITRTDTQYF
TRBD2 TRBJ2-3 many TRBV4-3 TGCGCCAGCAGCCGACTAGCACCACACGATACGCAGTATTTT CASSRLAPHDTQYF
TRBD2 TRBJ2-2 many TRBV20-1 TGCAGTGCTAGACCCGGACTAGCGGGCACCGGGGAGCTGTTTTTT CSARPGLAGTGELFF
NA TRBJ1-1 many TRBV11-3 TGTGCCAGCAGCTCCTCGGCTGACACTGAAGCTTTCTTT CASSSSADTEAFF
NA TRBJ1-1 many TRBV29-1 TGCAGCGTCCACGCGGGGAGGGGGACTGAAGCTTTCTTT CSVHAGRGTEAFF
NA TRBJ2-6 few TRBV20-1 TGCAGTGCTAGAGAGACAGGAACCCCCACTGGGGCCAACGTCCTGACTTTC CSARETGTPTGANVLTF
NA TRBJ2-5 NA TRBV2 TGTGCCAGCAGTACACAGGGAGACGAGACCCAGTACTTC CASSTQGDETQYF
TRBD2 TRBJ2-1 many TRBV7-9 TGTGCCATCCTCCGGGACTACCCACCTGAGCAGTTCTTC CAILRDYPPEQFF
TRBD2 TRBJ2-1 medium-sized TRBV7-2 TGTGCCAGCAGCCCTAGCGGGAGCCAATACAATGAGCAGTTCTTC CASSPSGSQYNEQFF
NA TRBJ2-5 many TRBV20-1 TGCAGTGCCACCATTGGAGAGACCCAGTACTTC CSATIGETQYF
NA TRBJ2-3 many TRBV30 TGTGCCTGGGGAAGGGCTAGCCCTACAGATACGCAGTATTTT CAWGRASPTDTQYF
NA TRBJ2-7 few TRBV18 TGTGCCAGCTCACCCAAGGGTTCCTACGAGCAGTACTTC CASSPKGSYEQYF
NA TRBJ2-5 many TRBV7-2 TGTGCCAGCAGCCCATCCCGGAACCAAGAGACCCAGTACTTC CASSPSRNQETQYF
NA TRBJ1-6 many TRBV3-1 TGTGCCAGCGGGGTCAGCTCCTATAATTCACCCCTCCACTTT CASGVSSYNSPLHF
NA TRBJ2-1 many TRBV5-1 TGCGCCAGCAGCATGCAAACTAGCCCGAGTTACAATGAGCAGTTCTTC CASSMQTSPSYNEQFF
TRBD2 TRBJ2-5 many TRBV24-1 TGTGCCACCAGTGACCCACTAGCGGGTGGAGAGACCCAGTACTTC CATSDPLAGGETQYF
TRBD2 TRBJ2-5 NA TRBV7-6 TGTGCCAGCAGCTTACCTGGGACTAGCGGGGCCAAAGAGACCCAGTACTTC CASSLPGTSGAKETQYF
NA TRBJ2-1 many TRBV6-1 TGTGCCAGCAGGAGGAATGGCGGGACTGGCAATGAGCAGTTCTTC CASRRNGGTGNEQFF
NA TRBJ2-3 many TRBV14 TGTGCCAGCAGCCAATGGGGCCGCTCAGATACGCAGTATTTT CASSQWGRSDTQYF
TRBD1 TRBJ2-1 many TRBV18 TGTGCCAGCTCACCCCGGGACAGGGGCTACAATGAGCAGTTCTTC CASSPRDRGYNEQFF
NA TRBJ2-7 few TRBV20-1 TGCAGTGCTTCAAGGCAAGGGACATGGACCTACGAGCAGTACTTC CSASRQGTWTYEQYF
TRBD2 TRBJ2-3 many TRBV5-1 TGCGCCAGCAGCTGGATTACTAGCGGGACGACAGATACGCAGTATTTT CASSWITSGTTDTQYF
NA TRBJ2-7 NA TRBV12-3/TRBV12-4 TGTGCCAGCAGCAATTTGGGGCCCTATGAGCAGTACTTC CASSNLGPYEQYF
TRBD1 TRBJ2-1 many TRBV7-3 TGTGCCAGCAGCCCGCGGGACAGGGGAGACAATGAGCAGTTCTTC CASSPRDRGDNEQFF
NA TRBJ2-7 many TRBV7-9 TGTGCCAGCAGCTTAAGACAGGTTAACGAGCAGTACTTC CASSLRQVNEQYF
NA TRBJ2-1 NA TRBV28 TGTGCCAGCAGTTTTTCGGGCGGGACAAATGAGCAGTTCTTC CASSFSGGTNEQFF
NA TRBJ2-1 many TRBV18 TGTGCCAGCTCACCGTCCCTAGGGGATTACAATGAGCAGTTCTTC CASSPSLGDYNEQFF
TRBD1 TRBJ2-7 many TRBV29-1 TGCAGCACCTCGGGACAGGGAGACTACGAGCAGTACTTC CSTSGQGDYEQYF
TRBD1 TRBJ1-2 few TRBV4-3 TGCGCCAGCAGCCAAGTTCTCTTCCGACAGGGCAACTATGGCTACACCTTC CASSQVLFRQGNYGYTF
TRBD1 TRBJ1-2 few TRBV7-2 TGTGCCAGCAGCTTCGGGACAGTGATTGGTGGCTACACCTTC CASSFGTVIGGYTF
NA TRBJ2-7 many TRBV20-1 TGCAGTGCTAGCGAAGGGGTTACCTACGAGCAGTACTTC CSASEGVTYEQYF
NA TRBJ2-7 many TRBV23-1 TGCGCCAGCAGTCCTCCGGGTCTAGGGGATTACGAGCAGTACTTC CASSPPGLGDYEQYF
NA TRBJ2-7 many TRBV20-1 TGCAGTGCTAATAAGGGGGTCGGTTACGAGCAGTACTTC CSANKGVGYEQYF
TRBD1 TRBJ2-6 NA TRBV19 TGTGCCAGTAGTAGGGACAGAACCTCTGGGGCCAACGTCCTGACTTTC CASSRDRTSGANVLTF
NA TRBJ2-3 many TRBV7-2 TGTGCCAGCAGTCAACAGAGCCCTAGCACAGATACGCAGTATTTT CASSQQSPSTDTQYF
NA TRBJ1-5 many TRBV7-2 TGTGCCAGCAGCTTGGTCAGGGGAGGCAATCAGCCCCAGCATTTT CASSLVRGGNQPQHF
NA TRBJ2-1 many TRBV7-2 TGTGCCAGCAGCGACTACTCCGGGACTCACCGACGGATGGAGCAGTTCTTC CASSDYSGTHRRMEQFF
NA TRBJ1-2 NA TRBV11-2 TGTGCCAGCAGCCCTTCAGGGTTTGGCTACACCTTC CASSPSGFGYTF
NA TRBJ2-2 many TRBV29-1 TGCAGCGTTGGGGGCGCCGGGGAGCTGTTTTTT CSVGGAGELFF
NA TRBJ2-5 many TRBV29-1 TGCAGCGTCGGACTCCTGGCTAATCGAGGGACCCAGTACTTC CSVGLLANRGTQYF
TRBD1 TRBJ2-1 many TRBV2 TGTGCCAGCAGTTTAGGACAGGGGGCTGGCAATGAGCAGTTCTTC CASSLGQGAGNEQFF
NA TRBJ2-3 many TRBV20-1 TGCAGTGCTAGATCGACCCATGACCGCACAGATACGCAGTATTTT CSARSTHDRTDTQYF
NA TRBJ1-1 NA TRBV4-3 TGCGCCAGCAGCCAAGAAAGGGGTTCAGGTGGCGCTTTCTTT CASSQERGSGGAFF
TRBD2 TRBJ2-7 many TRBV7-2 TGTGCCAGCAGCATCGGACTAGCGGCCTACGAGCAGTACTTC CASSIGLAAYEQYF
TRBD2 TRBJ2-3 many TRBV7-8 TGTGCCAGCAGTTTCCGTCCGGGACTAACCACAGATACGCAGTATTTT CASSFRPGLTTDTQYF